This T cell receptor (beta chain) was identified in a study of T cells in Graves' hyperthyroidism and ophthalmopathy. PBMCs were collected from an approximately 10 ml volume of fresh peripheral blood. There were TCR beta CDR3 regions amplified from RNA transcripts. The TCR CDR3 first-round RT-PCR relied on the HTBI primer set. TCRdb reanalysed the multiplex PCR reads using MiXCR and keeps one entry per CDR3 protein. The table lists around 600,000 distinct CDR3 sequences, approximately 14% of them singletons. Trimming took 5 bases from V and 5 from J; bases not matched to a gene: 14. Germline loops: CDR1 MNHEY, CDR2 SMNVEV (reference sequence). The CDR3 spans 17 residues.

This chain uses TRBV27 with TRBJ2-1; TRBD2 matches at 8 bases. This TCR was sampled from a woman aged 50 to 60 with Graves' ophthalmopathy. Sequencing was carried out using blood. The CDR3 loop is CASSHNAASGPNNEQFF. The CDR3 nucleotides read TGTGCCAGCAGTCACAATGCGGCTAGCGGGCCAAACAATGAGCAGTTCTTC.